Shown below are 7 T cell receptor beta chains from a single sample sequenced in a study of response to subunit inactivated influenza vaccine. Each CDR3 protein gets one entry after TCRdb re-called the RT-PCR reads with MiXCR. In the table there are about 520,000 distinct CDR3 sequences, 25% of which are singletons. This material consisted of CD4+ T cells sorted from PBMCs, taken less than 6 days after vaccination. The receptors were gathered from a man over 45 who received an inactivated influenza vaccine.

This clonotype was counted between two and nine times. J is TRBJ2-2 and V is TRBV2; 9 nucleotides align to TRBD1. Germline trimming cut 6 bases from V and 3 bases from J; bases unmatched to any gene: 11. Germline-derived CDR1 and CDR2 are SNHLY and FYNNEI. The CDR3 length is 17 residues. This CDR3 reads CASRYISRQGDTGELFF. In DNA, the CDR3 is TGTGCCAGCAGATACATAAGTAGACAGGGGGACACCGGGGAGCTGTTTTTT.

This clonotype was recorded once. This sequence joins TRBV18 and TRBJ2-3, with D unresolved. The CDR3 is 14 amino acids. Trimming shortened V by 3 bases and J by 6 bases, and 13 bases separated the two germline ends. The germline CDR1 and CDR2 sequences are KGHSH and LQKENI. The CDR3, as DNA: TGTGCCAGCTCACCGACACCAACCGGGGATACGCAGTATTTT. Translated, it gives CASSPTPTGDTQYF.

This clonotype was picked up a small number of times. The chain links TRBV15 to TRBJ2-3, with 14 bases lining up with TRBD2. J gave up 2 bases and V 1 base, and 5 bases lay outside the gene matches. Germline V gene data show CDR1 as LNHNV and CDR2 as YYDKDF (reference sequence). The CDR3 extends over 18 amino acids. The CDR3 DNA sequence: TGTGCCACCAGCAGAGTCGGGACTAGCGGGAGTTTCACAGATACGCAGTATTTT. It codes for CATSRVGTSGSFTDTQYF. The complete variable domain, with remaining parts taken from reference TRBV15 and TRBJ2-3, reads DAMVIQNPRYQVTQFGKPVTLSCSQTLNHNVMYWYQQKSSQAPKLLFHYYDKDFNNEADTPDNFQSRRPNTSFCFLDIRSPGLGDTAMYLCATSRVGTSGSFTDTQYFGPGTRLTVL.

This clonotype has only a few counts. The gene calls are TRBV4-2 and TRBJ1-3; D might be TRBD1 (5 bases). Germline values: CDR1 LGHNA, CDR2 YNFKEQ. The CDR3 contains 17 residues. Trimming stripped 0 bases from V and 0 bases from J, with 12 bases between. The CDR3 here is CASSQESSGGSGNTIYF. The DNA of the CDR3 is TGTGCCAGCAGCCAAGAATCGAGTGGGGGCTCTGGAAACACCATATATTTT.

The rearrangement uses TRBV5-8 and TRBJ1-5; 9 bases align to TRBD1. The ends lost 5 bases at V and 5 bases at J; junction bases unmatched: 11. This CDR3 spans 16 amino acids. Germline V gives CDR1 SGHTS, CDR2 YDEGEE. Written as DNA, the CDR3 is TGTGCCAGCAGTCCGGCCGGGACAGGGCAATATCAGCCCCAGCATTTT. It codes for CASSPAGTGQYQPQHF.

The chain combines TRBV5-6 with TRBJ2-1; 14 nucleotides line up with TRBD2. CDR1 and CDR2 from the germline V gene are SGHDT and YYEEEE. The V segment lost 4 bases and the J segment 4 bases; nucleotides outside the gene matches: 13. CDR3 length: 19 residues. DNA of the CDR3: TGTGCCAGCAGCCCGACGACTAGCGGGAGGGCCAGAGGTTACAATGAGCAGTTCTTC. Translated, it gives CASSPTTSGRARGYNEQFF.

V usage is TRBV5-1 and J usage is TRBJ2-1; 7 bases line up with TRBD1. Germline V lookup: CDR1 SGHRS, CDR2 YFSETQ. With V trimmed by 2 bases and J by 2 bases, 4 bases remained unmatched. This CDR3 has 15 residues. The CDR3 coding sequence is TGCGCCAGCAGCTTACAGGGGTCAGCCTACAATGAGCAGTTCTTC. Translating it yields CASSLQGSAYNEQFF.